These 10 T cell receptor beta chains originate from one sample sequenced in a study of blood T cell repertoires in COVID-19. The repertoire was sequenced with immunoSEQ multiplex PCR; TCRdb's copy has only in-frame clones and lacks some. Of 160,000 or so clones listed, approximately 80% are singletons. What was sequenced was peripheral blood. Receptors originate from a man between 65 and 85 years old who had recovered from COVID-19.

The chain's CDR3 is CASSETGAGVNTEAFF. Here the CDR3 DNA reads TGTGCCAGTAGTGAGACAGGGGCCGGGGTGAACACTGAAGCTTTCTTT. The V call is TRBV19, the J call TRBJ1-1, with 8 nucleotides matching TRBD1. This CDR3 has 16 residues. The V segment lost 5 bases and the J segment 0 bases; nucleotides outside the gene matches: 8. Germline V gene sequence: CDR1 LNHDA, CDR2 SQIVND (reference sequence).

The CDR3 spells CASSLGVAGTGLIGELFF. CDR3 DNA: TGTGCCAGCAGCTTGGGGGTGGCGGGGACAGGGTTGATCGGGGAGCTGTTTTTT. The genes are TRBV5-4 and TRBJ2-2, with 9 nucleotides matching TRBD1. Germline CDR1 and CDR2: SGHNT and YYREEE (reference sequence). J was trimmed by 7 bases and V by 0 bases; bases with no gene match: 13. CDR3 length: 18 amino acids.

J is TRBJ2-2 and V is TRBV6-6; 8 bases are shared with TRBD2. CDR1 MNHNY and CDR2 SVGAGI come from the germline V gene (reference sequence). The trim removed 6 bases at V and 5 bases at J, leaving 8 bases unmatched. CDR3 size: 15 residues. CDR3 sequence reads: CASSTSGRATGELFF. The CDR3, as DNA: TGTGCCAGCAGCACGTCCGGGAGGGCTACCGGGGAGCTGTTTTTT.

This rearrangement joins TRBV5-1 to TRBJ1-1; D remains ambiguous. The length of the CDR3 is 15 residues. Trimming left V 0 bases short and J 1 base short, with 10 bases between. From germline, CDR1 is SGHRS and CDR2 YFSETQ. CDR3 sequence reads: CASSLGASGNTEAFF. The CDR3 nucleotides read TGCGCCAGCAGCTTGGGGGCCTCTGGGAACACTGAAGCTTTCTTT.

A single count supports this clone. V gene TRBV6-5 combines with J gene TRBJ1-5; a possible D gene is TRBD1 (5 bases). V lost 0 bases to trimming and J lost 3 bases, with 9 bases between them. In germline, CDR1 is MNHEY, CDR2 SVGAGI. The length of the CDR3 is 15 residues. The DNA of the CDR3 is TGTGCCAGCAGTTACTCGAAGACAGCCAATCAGCCCCAGCATTTT. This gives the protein CASSYSKTANQPQHF.

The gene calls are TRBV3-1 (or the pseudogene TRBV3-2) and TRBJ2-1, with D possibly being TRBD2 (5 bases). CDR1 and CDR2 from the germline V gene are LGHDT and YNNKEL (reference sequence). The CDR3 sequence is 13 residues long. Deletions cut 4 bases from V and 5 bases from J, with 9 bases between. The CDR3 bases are TGTGCCAGCAGCCTGTGGGGAGACAATGAGCAGTTCTTC. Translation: CASSLWGDNEQFF.

CDR3 amino acids: CASSSEASDTQYF. DNA of the CDR3: TGCGCCAGCAGCTCGGAAGCGTCAGATACGCAGTATTTT. The chain combines TRBV5-1 with TRBJ2-3, with no clear D. CDR3 length equals 13 residues. Germline V gene sequence: CDR1 SGHRS, CDR2 YFSETQ. V lost 3 bases and J lost 4, with 9 bases in between.

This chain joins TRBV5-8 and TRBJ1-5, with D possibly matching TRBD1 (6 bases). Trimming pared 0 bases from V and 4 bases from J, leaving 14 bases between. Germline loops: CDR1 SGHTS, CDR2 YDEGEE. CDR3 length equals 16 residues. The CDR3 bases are TGTGCCAGCAGCTTGGCTGTACAGGGCACGAATCAGCCCCAGCATTTT. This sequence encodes CASSLAVQGTNQPQHF.

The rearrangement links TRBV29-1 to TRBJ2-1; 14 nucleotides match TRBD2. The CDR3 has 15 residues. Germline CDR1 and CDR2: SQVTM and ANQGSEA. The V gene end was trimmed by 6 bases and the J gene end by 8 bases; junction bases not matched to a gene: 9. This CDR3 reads CSVQTSGGARDEQFF. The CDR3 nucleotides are TGCAGCGTCCAGACTAGCGGGGGGGCCAGGGATGAGCAGTTCTTC.

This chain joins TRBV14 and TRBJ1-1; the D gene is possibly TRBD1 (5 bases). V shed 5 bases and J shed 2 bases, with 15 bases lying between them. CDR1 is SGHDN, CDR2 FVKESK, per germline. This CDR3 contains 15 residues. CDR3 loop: CASSNRVGHNTEAFF. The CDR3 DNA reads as TGTGCCAGCAGCAATCGGGTAGGACATAACACTGAAGCTTTCTTT.